These T cell receptor beta chains were read from a single sample in a study of T cell repertoires in cytomegalovirus infection. One entry per CDR3 protein results from TCRdb running MiXCR on the reads. The sample carries approximately 630,000 distinct CDR3 sequences, 20% to 25% recorded once. Sequences were obtained from CD8+ T cells from PBMCs. The receptors come from a human donor in good health (CMV status not recorded). Some clones in this sample may be carry-over from other donors' samples. The CDR3 runs from the conserved cysteine through the conserved F or W. The order of the fields is D gene, J gene, V gene, clone size, CDR3 protein, CDR3 DNA. A D gene is named only where the DNA matches it firmly. The listing skips clone size in some rows; elsewhere it reads once, few, many or a size class.

>TRBD1|TRBJ1-1|TRBV7-9|few
CASSVDRGRYTEAFF
TGTGCCAGCAGCGTAGACAGGGGTCGATACACTGAAGCTTTCTTT
>TRBD1|TRBJ1-5|TRBV28|.
CASSPGQLSNQPQHF
TGTGCCAGCAGCCCGGGACAGTTGAGCAATCAGCCCCAGCATTTT
>.|TRBJ1-2|TRBV7-9|.
CASSFDRTYGYTF
TGTGCCAGCAGCTTTGACAGGACCTATGGCTACACCTTC
>TRBD1|TRBJ2-1|TRBV19|.
CVSTGERGNEQFF
TGTGTCAGTACAGGGGAGAGGGGCAATGAGCAGTTCTTC
>.|TRBJ2-3|TRBV7-2|many
CASSGTETGPLTDTQYF
TGTGCCAGCAGCGGGACCGAAACAGGGCCCCTCACAGATACGCAGTATTTT
>TRBD1|TRBJ2-3|TRBV29-1|.
CSVGKQGETQYF
TGCAGCGTCGGAAAACAGGGGGAAACGCAGTATTTT
>.|TRBJ2-3|TRBV7-8|many
CASSLRDWGHQLVDGTDTQYF
TGTGCCAGCAGCTTAAGAGACTGGGGACACCAATTGGTTGACGGCACAGATACGCAGTATTTT
>TRBD1|TRBJ1-2|TRBV6-6|.
CASSTGTDRGYTF
TGTGCCAGCAGTACGGGGACAGACAGAGGCTACACCTTC
>.|TRBJ2-2|TRBV4-3|.
CASRSGFDTGELFF
TGCGCCAGCAGATCAGGGTTTGATACCGGGGAGCTGTTTTTT
>.|TRBJ1-3|TRBV20-1|.
CSARDSGNTIYF
TGCAGTGCTAGAGACAGTGGAAACACCATATATTTT
>TRBD1|TRBJ2-2|TRBV7-9|many
CASRKTGTAPGELFF
TGTGCCAGCAGAAAAACCGGGACAGCTCCCGGGGAGCTGTTTTTT
>.|TRBJ2-5|TRBV28|.
CASSPDSYQETQYF
TGTGCCAGCAGTCCCGACAGTTACCAAGAGACCCAGTACTTC
>TRBD1|TRBJ1-6|TRBV15|few
CATSEPRTGDSPLHF
TGTGCCACCAGCGAACCCCGGACAGGGGATTCACCCCTCCACTTT
>.|TRBJ2-7|TRBV6-5|.
CAVQNGAGEQYF
TGTGCGGTACAGAATGGGGCCGGGGAGCAGTACTTC
>.|TRBJ1-5|TRBV7-9|many
CASSLIPSLHQPQHF
TGTGCCAGCAGCTTAATACCCAGCCTTCATCAGCCCCAGCATTTT
>.|TRBJ2-2|TRBV20-1|many
CSARSQSTGELFF
TGCAGTGCTAGATCCCAAAGCACCGGGGAGCTGTTTTTT
>.|TRBJ2-1|TRBV12-3/TRBV12-4|many
CASRGPRNEQFF
TGTGCCAGCAGGGGTCCTAGGAATGAGCAGTTCTTC
>TRBD1|TRBJ1-1|TRBV6-6|.
CTSSYVTGSFTEAFF
TGTACCAGCAGTTACGTGACAGGGTCGTTCACTGAAGCTTTCTTT
>TRBD1|TRBJ1-1|TRBV11-2|.
CASSSQGVKAFF
TGTGCCAGCAGCTCCCAGGGGGTGAAAGCTTTCTTT
>.|TRBJ1-2|TRBV24-1|few
CATSDRGRGYTF
TGTGCCACCAGTGATCGGGGGAGAGGCTACACCTTC
>.|TRBJ2-1|TRBV29-1|.
CSAEVGTDYNEQFF
TGCAGCGCCGAGGTGGGGACCGATTACAATGAGCAGTTCTTC
>.|TRBJ1-6|TRBV7-2|few
CASSLARAASPLHF
TGTGCCAGCAGCTTAGCGAGGGCGGCTTCACCCCTCCACTTT
>.|TRBJ1-1|TRBV4-1|.
CASSERNSRAKTTEAFF
TGTGCCAGCAGCGAACGAAATAGTAGGGCGAAGACGACTGAAGCTTTCTTT
>TRBD1|TRBJ2-1|TRBV13|.
CASSPDGTGFSYNEQFF
TGTGCCAGCAGCCCGGACGGGACAGGATTCTCCTACAATGAGCAGTTCTTC
>.|TRBJ2-1|TRBV2|few
CASVRMGDGEQFF
TGTGCCAGCGTGAGAATGGGGGACGGTGAGCAGTTCTTC
>TRBD2|TRBJ2-1|TRBV28|.
CASSPLGLAANEQFF
TGTGCCAGCAGTCCGCTGGGACTAGCGGCAAATGAGCAGTTCTTC
>.|TRBJ2-1|TRBV2|once
CASYGFLGGSSYNEQFF
TGTGCCAGCTATGGATTTTTAGGGGGGTCGTCCTACAATGAGCAGTTCTTC
>.|TRBJ2-1|TRBV27|few
CASSKDSTNEQFF
TGTGCCAGCAGTAAGGACAGTACCAATGAGCAGTTCTTC
>.|TRBJ1-5|TRBV4-1|.
CASSPGYGQPQHF
TGCGCCAGCAGCCCAGGGTATGGTCAGCCCCAGCATTTT
>.|TRBJ1-5|TRBV4-3|few
CASSQRAGIQPQHF
TGCGCCAGCAGCCAAAGGGCCGGTATCCAGCCCCAGCATTTT
>.|TRBJ1-2|TRBV6-1|few
CASSGVGSMYYGYTF
TGTGCCAGCAGTGGAGTTGGGAGTATGTACTATGGCTACACCTTC
>.|TRBJ2-3|TRBV29-1|few
CSVDLGRGTDTQYF
TGCAGCGTTGACCTGGGGCGGGGCACAGATACGCAGTATTTT
>.|TRBJ1-2|TRBV7-2|many
CASSLAGEVLGGYTF
TGTGCCAGCAGCTTAGCAGGGGAGGTTCTAGGCGGCTACACCTTC